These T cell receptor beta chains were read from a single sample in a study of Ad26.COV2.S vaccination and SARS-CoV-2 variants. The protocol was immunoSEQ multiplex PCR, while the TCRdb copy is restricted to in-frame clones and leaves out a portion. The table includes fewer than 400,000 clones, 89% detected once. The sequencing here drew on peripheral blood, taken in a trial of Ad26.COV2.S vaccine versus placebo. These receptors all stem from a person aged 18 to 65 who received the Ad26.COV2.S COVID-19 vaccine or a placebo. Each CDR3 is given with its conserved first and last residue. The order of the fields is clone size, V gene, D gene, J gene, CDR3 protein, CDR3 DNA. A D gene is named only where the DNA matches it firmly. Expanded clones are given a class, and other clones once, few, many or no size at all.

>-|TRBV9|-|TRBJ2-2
CASSVDGMYTGELFF
TGTGCCAGCAGCGTAGATGGGATGTACACCGGGGAGCTGTTTTTT
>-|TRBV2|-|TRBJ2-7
CASRPDAGLRGVYF
TGTGCCAGCAGACCGGACGCTGGTCTACGCGGTGTGTACTTC
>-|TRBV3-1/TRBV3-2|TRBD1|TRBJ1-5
CASRRGQGDQPQHF
TGTGCCAGCAGACGCGGACAGGGGGATCAGCCCCAGCATTTT
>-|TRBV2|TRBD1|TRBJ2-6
CASSDGTARSGANVLTF
TGTGCCAGCAGCGACGGGACAGCGCGCTCTGGGGCCAACGTCCTGACTTTC
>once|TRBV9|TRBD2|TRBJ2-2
CASSATSGRASRTGELFF
TGTGCCAGCAGCGCAACCAGCGGGAGGGCCTCCCGGACCGGGGAGCTGTTTTTT
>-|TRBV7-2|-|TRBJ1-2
CASSLGAGAVSGYTF
TGTGCCAGCAGCTTAGGGGCAGGGGCGGTGAGTGGCTACACCTTC
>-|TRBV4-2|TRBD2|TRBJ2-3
CASSQEPPGLAGRQDTQYF
TGTGCCAGCAGCCAAGAGCCCCCGGGACTAGCGGGAAGACAAGATACGCAGTATTTT
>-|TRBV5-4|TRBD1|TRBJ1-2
CASSGLGQGANYGYTF
TGTGCCAGCAGCGGCCTGGGGCAGGGGGCCAACTATGGCTACACCTTC
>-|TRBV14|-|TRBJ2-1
CASSQVAKTFNEQFF
TGTGCCAGCAGCCAAGTAGCGAAAACTTTCAATGAGCAGTTCTTC
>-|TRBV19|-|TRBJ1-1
CASRVHGDTEAFF
TGTGCCAGTAGAGTACACGGGGACACTGAAGCTTTCTTT
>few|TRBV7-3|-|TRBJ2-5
CASSPAREETQYF
TGTGCCAGCAGCCCCGCGCGGGAAGAGACCCAGTACTTC
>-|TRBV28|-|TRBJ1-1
CASSPNEPPAEAFF
TGTGCCAGCAGTCCTAACGAACCGCCGGCTGAAGCTTTCTTT
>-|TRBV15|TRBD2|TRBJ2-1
CATSRREGLNEQFF
TGTGCCACCAGCAGAAGGGAGGGCCTCAATGAGCAGTTCTTC
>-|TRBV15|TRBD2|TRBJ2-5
CATSPGLAGKETQYF
TGTGCCACCAGCCCAGGACTAGCGGGTAAAGAGACCCAGTACTTC
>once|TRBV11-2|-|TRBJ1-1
CASSLVGTRMGGTEAFF
TGTGCCAGCAGCTTGGTCGGGACTCGCATGGGGGGCACTGAAGCTTTCTTT
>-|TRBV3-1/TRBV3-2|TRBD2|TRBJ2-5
CASSQAGTSETQYF
TGTGCCAGCAGCCAGGCCGGGACTAGCGAGACCCAGTACTTC
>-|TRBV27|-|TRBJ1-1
CASSLSYRDTEAFF
TGTGCCAGCAGTTTATCGTACCGAGACACTGAAGCTTTCTTT
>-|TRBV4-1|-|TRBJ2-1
CASSQGKRSVSYNEQFF
TGCGCCAGCAGCCAAGGCAAGCGGTCCGTCTCCTACAATGAGCAGTTCTTC
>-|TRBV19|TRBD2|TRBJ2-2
CASSTTGLAAGELFF
TGTGCCAGTAGTACTACGGGACTAGCGGCCGGGGAGCTGTTTTTT
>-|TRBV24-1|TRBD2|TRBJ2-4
CATSDGDYNIQYF
TGTGCCACCAGTGACGGGGACTACAACATTCAGTACTTC
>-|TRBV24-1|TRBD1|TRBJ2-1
CATSISGGQGYNEQFF
TGTGCCACCAGTATCTCAGGGGGCCAAGGGTACAATGAGCAGTTCTTC
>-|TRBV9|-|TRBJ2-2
CASSVGTGELFF
TGTGCCAGCAGCGTAGGAACCGGGGAGCTGTTTTTT
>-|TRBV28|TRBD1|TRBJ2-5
CASSLTGTGRETQYF
TGTGCCAGCAGTCTGACCGGGACAGGGAGGGAGACCCAGTACTTC
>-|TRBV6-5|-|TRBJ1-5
CASSDRDQPQHF
TGTGCCAGCAGCGACCGAGATCAGCCCCAGCATTTT
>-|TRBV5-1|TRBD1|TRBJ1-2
CASSWTGLENGYTF
TGCGCCAGCAGCTGGACAGGGTTGGAGAATGGCTACACCTTC
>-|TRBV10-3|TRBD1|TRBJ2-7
CAISEGKRQGSSEQYF
TGTGCCATCAGTGAGGGGAAACGACAGGGGTCGAGCGAGCAGTACTTC
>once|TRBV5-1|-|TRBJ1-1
CASSPLGRDTEAFF
TGCGCCAGCAGCCCCCTCGGCAGGGACACTGAAGCTTTCTTT
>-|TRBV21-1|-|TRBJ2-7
CASSIPGQGYEQYF
TGTGCCAGCAGCATCCCGGGACAGGGGTACGAGCAGTACTTC
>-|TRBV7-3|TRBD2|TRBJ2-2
CASSPRTSGGPTGELFF
TGTGCCAGCAGCCCCCGGACTAGCGGGGGCCCCACCGGGGAGCTGTTTTTT
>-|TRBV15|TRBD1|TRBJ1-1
CATSRGDRVTEAFF
TGTGCCACCAGCAGAGGGGACAGGGTAACTGAAGCTTTCTTT
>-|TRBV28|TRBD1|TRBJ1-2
CASSFTGEGANYGYTF
TGTGCCAGCAGTTTCACAGGGGAGGGGGCTAACTATGGCTACACCTTC